Each of the 4 T cell receptor beta chains below was sequenced from the same sample in a study of T cells in Graves' hyperthyroidism and ophthalmopathy. What was amplified from RNA transcripts were TCR beta CDR3 regions. RT-PCR in the first round (using the HTBI primer set) targeted the TCR CDR3. TCRdb re-analysed the multiplex PCR reads in MiXCR, keeping a single row per CDR3 protein. The sample lists a few hundred thousand distinct CDR3 sequences, roughly 14% occurring once. The sample taken for sequencing was blood. All receptors come from a woman in her forties with Graves' hyperthyroidism that later progressed to Graves' ophthalmopathy.

The table lists this clonotype with many counts. The rearrangement uses TRBV2 and TRBJ2-1, with a weak D call TRBD2 (6 bases). Between the trimmed V and J ends, which lost 6 bases and 7 bases, there was a span of 19 bases. The CDR3 consists of 15 residues. Germline V gene sequence: CDR1 SNHLY, CDR2 FYNNEI. In DNA form, the CDR3 reads TGTGCCAGCAGCATGGAGGGCATGGGCGGGAATGAGCAGTTCTTC. Its translation: CASSMEGMGGNEQFF.

This clonotype was seen more than once but under ten times. One junction end disagrees with the germline gene, perhaps due to a read error. The chain combines TRBV5-4 with TRBJ2-1; D gene unclear. In germline, CDR1 is SGHNT, CDR2 YYREEE (reference sequence). The CDR3 length is 15 residues. The CDR3 reads CASSLEGNVYNGQFF. The CDR3, as DNA: TGTGCCAGCAGCTTGGAAGGTAACGTTTACAATGGGCAGTTCTTC.

This clonotype was observed many times. The chain joins TRBV7-8 to TRBJ2-4; 7 nucleotides match TRBD1. Germline values: CDR1 SGHVS, CDR2 FQNEAQ. The CDR3 length is 15 residues. V lost 4 bases to trimming and J lost 5 bases; unmatched junction nucleotides: 8. The CDR3 sequence: CASSSTGVAQNIQYF. The CDR3 nucleotides are TGTGCCAGCAGCTCCACAGGGGTGGCACAAAACATTCAGTACTTC.

This clonotype appeared many times. A much larger clone lies a single base off, so this may be a read error. V gene TRBV10-2 combines with J gene TRBJ1-1, with D possibly matching TRBD1 (5 bases). Per germline, CDR1 WSHSY and CDR2 SAAADI. The CDR3 is made up of 15 amino acids. CDR3 DNA sequence: TGCGCCAGCAGGTCAGACAGAAACATGAACACTGAAACTTTCTTT. Protein product: CASRSDRNMNTETFF.